Listed below are T cell receptor beta chains from one sample, sequenced in a study of blood T cell repertoires in COVID-19. Sequencing was performed with immunoSEQ multiplex PCR; in TCRdb, only in-frame clones are kept and a portion is missing. The sample holds some 150,000 clones, more than 80% seen once. The specimen was peripheral blood. These receptors originate from a woman older than 75 with acute or convalescent COVID-19. CDR3s include the opening cysteine and the closing phenylalanine or tryptophan. The D gene is left open where the match is weak. Part of the rows lack a size; the others show once, few, many or a class for expanded clones.

>NA|NA|TRBV7-3|TRBJ2-3
CASSLGLSTQYF
TGTGCCAGCAGCTTAGGGCTCAGCACGCAGTATTTT
>few|TRBD2|TRBV7-3|TRBJ2-2
CASSLTATSGAGELFF
TGTGCCAGCAGCTTAACGGCGACTAGCGGAGCCGGGGAGCTGTTTTTT
>NA|NA|TRBV2|TRBJ1-5
CASSNHLGSNQPQHF
TGTGCCAGCTCCAATCACTTGGGCAGCAATCAGCCCCAGCATTTT
>NA|NA|TRBV10-1|TRBJ1-2
CASSESPNYGYTF
TGCGCCAGCAGTGAATCTCCTAACTATGGCTACACCTTC
>NA|NA|TRBV6-5|TRBJ1-1
CASSYEQAQVEAFF
TGTGCCAGCAGTTACGAACAGGCGCAAGTTGAAGCTTTCTTT
>few|NA|TRBV12-3/TRBV12-4|TRBJ1-6
CASSLGQPALHF
TGTGCCAGCAGTTTAGGACAGCCGGCCCTCCACTTT
>NA|NA|TRBV5-6|TRBJ1-1
CASSLGPQGFEAFF
TGTGCCAGCAGCTTGGGGCCACAGGGATTTGAAGCTTTCTTT
>NA|NA|TRBV7-2|TRBJ1-6
CASSLVGQDNSPLHF
TGTGCCAGCAGCTTAGTTGGGCAGGATAATTCACCCCTCCACTTT
>NA|TRBD1|TRBV7-3|TRBJ2-7
CASSRTGNYEQYF
TGTGCCAGCAGCCGGACAGGGAACTACGAGCAGTACTTC
>NA|TRBD1|TRBV2|TRBJ1-1
CASSVDRVSEAFF
TGTGCCAGCAGCGTCGACAGGGTCTCTGAAGCTTTCTTT
>NA|TRBD2|TRBV4-3|TRBJ2-5
CASSQDWTSVRETQYF
TGCGCCAGCAGCCAAGATTGGACTAGCGTTCGAGAGACCCAGTACTTC
>NA|TRBD1|TRBV19|TRBJ2-3
CASSIPRWGQETPRDTQYF
TGTGCCAGTAGTATCCCTAGATGGGGACAGGAGACCCCACGGGATACGCAGTATTTT
>NA|TRBD1|TRBV5-4|TRBJ1-2
CASSRREGAVSGYTF
TGTGCCAGCAGCCGGCGGGAGGGGGCAGTTTCTGGCTACACCTTC
>NA|TRBD1|TRBV2|TRBJ1-5
CASSWDRSSNQPQHF
TGTGCCAGCAGCTGGGACAGGAGTAGCAATCAGCCCCAGCATTTT
>NA|NA|TRBV3-1/TRBV3-2|TRBJ1-1
CASSQVMNTEAFF
TGTGCCAGCAGCCAAGTTATGAACACTGAAGCTTTCTTT
>NA|TRBD1|TRBV4-1|TRBJ2-3
CASRDRGGTDTQYF
TGCGCCAGCAGGGACAGGGGTGGCACAGATACGCAGTATTTT
>NA|NA|TRBV5-8|TRBJ1-6
CASSLGQVGYNSPLHF
TGTGCCAGCAGCTTGGGCCAGGTTGGCTATAATTCACCCCTCCACTTT
>NA|NA|TRBV4-3|TRBJ1-2
CASSQDVAGSTLGGYTF
TGCGCCAGCAGCCAAGATGTGGCAGGGTCCACCTTAGGGGGCTACACCTTC
>NA|NA|TRBV5-1|TRBJ2-1
CASSLAGGVSYNEQFF
TGCGCCAGCAGCTTGGCGGGCGGGGTATCCTACAATGAGCAGTTCTTC
>NA|TRBD1|TRBV6-1|TRBJ1-2
CASSEGRGSNYGYTF
TGTGCCAGCAGTGAAGGCAGGGGGAGTAACTATGGCTACACCTTC
>NA|TRBD1|TRBV7-7|TRBJ2-2
CASSLGGQGIGELFF
TGTGCTAGCAGCTTAGGAGGACAGGGGATCGGGGAGCTGTTTTTT
>NA|NA|TRBV5-4|TRBJ2-3
CASSLGLAVGTDTQYF
TGTGCCAGCAGCTTGGGGCTGGCGGTAGGCACAGATACGCAGTATTTT
>NA|TRBD2|TRBV7-3|TRBJ2-3
CASSTGTSGATDTQYF
TGTGCCAGCAGCACCGGGACTAGCGGGGCCACAGATACGCAGTATTTT
>NA|TRBD1|TRBV4-3|TRBJ1-2
CASSQDPQGAYGYTF
TGCGCCAGCAGCCAAGACCCCCAGGGGGCCTATGGCTACACCTTC
>once|NA|TRBV7-9|TRBJ2-3
CASSWTTGPSTDTQYF
TGTGCCAGCAGCTGGACGACAGGCCCTAGCACAGATACGCAGTATTTT
>NA|TRBD1|TRBV4-2|TRBJ1-5
CASSHRQGREPQHF
TGTGCCAGCAGCCACAGACAGGGGAGAGAGCCCCAGCATTTT
>NA|NA|TRBV5-1|TRBJ1-5
CASSLAGPQPQHF
TGCGCCAGCAGCTTGGCTGGGCCTCAGCCCCAGCATTTT